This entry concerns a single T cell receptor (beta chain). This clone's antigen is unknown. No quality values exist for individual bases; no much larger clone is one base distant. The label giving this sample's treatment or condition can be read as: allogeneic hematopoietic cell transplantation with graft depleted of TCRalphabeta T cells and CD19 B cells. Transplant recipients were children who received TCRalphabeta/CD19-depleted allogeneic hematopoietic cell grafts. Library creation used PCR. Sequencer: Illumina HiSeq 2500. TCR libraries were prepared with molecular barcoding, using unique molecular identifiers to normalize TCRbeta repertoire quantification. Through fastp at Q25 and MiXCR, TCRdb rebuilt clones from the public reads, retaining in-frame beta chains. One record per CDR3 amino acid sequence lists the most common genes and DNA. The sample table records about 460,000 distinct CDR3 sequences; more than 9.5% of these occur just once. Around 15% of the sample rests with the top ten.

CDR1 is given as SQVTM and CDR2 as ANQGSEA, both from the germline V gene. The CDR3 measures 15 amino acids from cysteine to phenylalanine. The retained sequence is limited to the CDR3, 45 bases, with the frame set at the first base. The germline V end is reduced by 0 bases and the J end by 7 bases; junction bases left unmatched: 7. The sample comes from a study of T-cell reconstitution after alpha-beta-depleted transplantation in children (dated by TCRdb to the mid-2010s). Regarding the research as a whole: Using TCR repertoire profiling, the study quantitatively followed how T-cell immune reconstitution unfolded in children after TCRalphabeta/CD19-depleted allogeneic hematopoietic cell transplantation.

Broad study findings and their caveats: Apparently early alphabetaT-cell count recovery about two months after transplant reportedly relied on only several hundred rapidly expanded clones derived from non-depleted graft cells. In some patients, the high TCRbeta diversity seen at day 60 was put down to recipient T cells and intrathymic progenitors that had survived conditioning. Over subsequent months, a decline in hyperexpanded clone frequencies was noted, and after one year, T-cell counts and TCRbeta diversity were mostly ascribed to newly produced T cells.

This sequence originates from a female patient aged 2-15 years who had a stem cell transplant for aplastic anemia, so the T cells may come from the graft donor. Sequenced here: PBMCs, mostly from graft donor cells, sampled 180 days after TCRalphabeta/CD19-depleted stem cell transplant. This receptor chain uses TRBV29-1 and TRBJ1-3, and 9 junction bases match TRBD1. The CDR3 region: CSVEDRDREPNTIYF. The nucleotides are TGCAGCGTTGAAGATAGGGACAGGGAACCGAACACCATATATTTT. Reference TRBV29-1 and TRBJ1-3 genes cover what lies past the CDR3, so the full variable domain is SAVISQKPSRDICQRGTSLTIQCQVDSQVTMMFWYRQQPGQSLTLIATANQGSEATYESGFVIDKFPISRPNLTFSTLTVSNMSPEDSSIYLCSVEDRDREPNTIYFGEGSWLTVV.